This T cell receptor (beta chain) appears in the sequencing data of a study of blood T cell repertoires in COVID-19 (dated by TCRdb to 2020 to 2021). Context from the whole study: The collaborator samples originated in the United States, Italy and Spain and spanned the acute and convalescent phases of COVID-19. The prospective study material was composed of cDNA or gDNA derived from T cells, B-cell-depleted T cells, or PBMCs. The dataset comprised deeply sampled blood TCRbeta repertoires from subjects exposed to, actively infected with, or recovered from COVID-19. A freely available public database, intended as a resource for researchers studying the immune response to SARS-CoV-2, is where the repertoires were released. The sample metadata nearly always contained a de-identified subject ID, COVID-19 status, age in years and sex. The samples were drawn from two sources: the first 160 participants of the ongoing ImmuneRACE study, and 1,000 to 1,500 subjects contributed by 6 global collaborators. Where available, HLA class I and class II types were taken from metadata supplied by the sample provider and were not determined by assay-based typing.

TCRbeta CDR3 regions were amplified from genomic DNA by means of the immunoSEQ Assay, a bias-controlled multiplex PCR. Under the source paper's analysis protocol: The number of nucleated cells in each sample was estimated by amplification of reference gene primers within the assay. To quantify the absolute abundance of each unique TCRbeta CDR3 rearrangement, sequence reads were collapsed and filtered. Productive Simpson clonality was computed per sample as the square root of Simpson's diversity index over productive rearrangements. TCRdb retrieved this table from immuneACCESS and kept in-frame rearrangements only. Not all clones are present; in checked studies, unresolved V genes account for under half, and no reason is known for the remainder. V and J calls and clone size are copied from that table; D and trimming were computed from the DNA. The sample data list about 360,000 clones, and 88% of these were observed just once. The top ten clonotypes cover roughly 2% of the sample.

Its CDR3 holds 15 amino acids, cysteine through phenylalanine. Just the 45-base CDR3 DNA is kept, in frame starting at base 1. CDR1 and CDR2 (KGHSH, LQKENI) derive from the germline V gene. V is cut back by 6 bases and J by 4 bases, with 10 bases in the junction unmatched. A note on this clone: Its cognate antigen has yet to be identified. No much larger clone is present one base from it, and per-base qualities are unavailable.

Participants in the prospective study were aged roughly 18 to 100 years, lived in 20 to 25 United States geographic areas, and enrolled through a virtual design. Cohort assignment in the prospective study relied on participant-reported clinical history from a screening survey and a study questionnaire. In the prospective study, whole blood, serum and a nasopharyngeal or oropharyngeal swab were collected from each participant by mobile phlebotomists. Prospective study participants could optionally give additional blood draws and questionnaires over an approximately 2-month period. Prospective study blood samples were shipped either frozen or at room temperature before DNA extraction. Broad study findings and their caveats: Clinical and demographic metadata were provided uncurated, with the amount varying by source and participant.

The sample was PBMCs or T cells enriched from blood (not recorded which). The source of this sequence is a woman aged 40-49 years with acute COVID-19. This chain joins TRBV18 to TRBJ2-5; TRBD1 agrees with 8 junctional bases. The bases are TGTGCCAGCTCCCCCGACAGGGGCTTTGGAGAGACCCAGTACTTC. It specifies CASSPDRGFGETQYF.